This TCR beta chain comes out of a study of CD8+ T cells in alopecia areata (dated by TCRdb to the late 2010s). General notes on the study: Treated patients were enrolled in an open-label pilot trial of oral tofacitinib at 5 to 10 mg twice daily for moderate-to-severe alopecia areata. Patients stayed on tofacitinib for 6 to 18 months and then had 6 months of follow-up off drug so that delayed response and recurrence could be assessed. Amplification of TCRbeta CDR3 regions was done by immunoSEQ multiplex PCR using 35 Vbeta forward primers and 13 Jbeta reverse primers. To study T cell clonal expansion in alopecia areata, the researchers applied high-throughput TCRbeta sequencing to both the C3H/HeJ mouse model and human patients. For the treated patients, the SALT score, which quantifies what percentage of scalp surface area is affected, served as the measure of disease severity. RNA was extracted with the PAXgene miRNA kit for fixed scalp, the miRNeasy kit for PBMCs, and the RNeasy kit for mouse skin. Tofacitinib-treated patients had biopsies at baseline and at 4 and 24 weeks of treatment, with a later scalp biopsy in several patients. Scalp clonality was compared across normal scalp (n=4), patchy alopecia areata scalp (n=8), and alopecia totalis/universalis scalp (n=8). In humans, TCRbeta sequencing was performed on scalp tissue and on sorted CD4+ and CD8+ peripheral blood T cells from healthy controls and from patients with patchy or totalis/universalis alopecia areata.

The library was obtained by the immunoSEQ multiplex PCR assay. For TCR sequencing, RNA was extracted from every sample and reverse transcribed into cDNA to serve as template. SuperScript III was used for first-strand cDNA synthesis, primed with a 2:1 mix of oligo-dT and random hexamers. A synthetic immune receptor repertoire was used to measure amplification bias, and any remaining bias was corrected computationally. The paper's processing steps were these. Raw reads were preprocessed for error removal, and CDR3 was defined according to IMGT conventions as running from the conserved cysteine to phenylalanine. Clonality was computed by normalizing Shannon entropy by log2 of the number of productive unique TCRs and subtracting the result from 1. Whether each scalp clone was CD4 or CD8 was inferred by checking scalp TCRbeta sequences against the CD4 and CD8 repertoires from sorted blood. TCRdb obtained this table from immuneACCESS and retained in-frame rearrangements with V and J assigned. These tables miss some clones; where compared with another copy, unresolved V genes account for less than half of the shortfall, and the remainder is unexplained. V and J calls and clone size come straight from that table; D and trimming were deduced from the DNA. The sample includes about 280,000 clones, with roughly 64% observed a single time. Clones ranked in the top ten supply under 2% of the sample.

The germline V gene (reference sequence) sets CDR1 to MNHNY and CDR2 to SVGAGI. CDR3 length: 16 amino acids, cysteine to phenylalanine. CDR3 DNA is the only sequence kept; it has 48 bases, read in frame from the first base. Relative to germline, V is 6 bases shorter and J is 0 bases shorter, with 15 bases between their ends. About this clone itself: The clone's antigen remains unknown. There are no base qualities to consult, and no much larger clone falls within one base.

The research as a whole found: Compared with normal scalp, lesional scalp, particularly in alopecia totalis/universalis, had higher clonality and more expanded CD8+ clones, which suggests antigenic drive. Scalp clonality and the number of expanded CD8+ clones among the top 100 scalp clones were significantly decreased by tofacitinib. Because the treated cohort was small and had only one nonresponder, larger studies are needed to examine links between baseline CD8+ expansion and response. Many expanded lesional clones persisted in scalp and blood during tofacitinib treatment, which may partly explain relapse after stopping treatment. Unlike mouse skin, which is dominated by gammadelta T cells, normal human skin has resident alphabeta T cells that are also sequenced, and this complicates analysis of the scalp TCR repertoire. Shared TCR sequences between patients were less evident than in mice, which may be partly attributable to HLA diversity in the patient population.

The meaning of the sample's time point label: 20 to 30 weeks on oral tofacitinib. The treatment or condition label corresponds to: oral pan-JAK inhibitor, 5-10 mg twice daily. Peripheral blood and lesional scalp punch biopsies were obtained from patients with alopecia areata. PBMCs were isolated by density centrifugation and stained for CD3, CD4 and CD8, and CD4+ and CD8+ T cells were sorted on a FACSAria. The clonotype comes from a human donor with alopecia areata. The V and J segments used are TRBV6-6 and TRBJ1-5, with a weak D call of TRBD1 (6 bases match). The sample here was CD4+ T cells sorted from blood, taken at week 24, from a patient treated with tofacitinib. CDR3 loop: CASRGAQTTSNQPQHF. The sequence in DNA is TGTGCCAGCAGGGGGGCGCAGACTACTAGCAATCAGCCCCAGCATTTT.